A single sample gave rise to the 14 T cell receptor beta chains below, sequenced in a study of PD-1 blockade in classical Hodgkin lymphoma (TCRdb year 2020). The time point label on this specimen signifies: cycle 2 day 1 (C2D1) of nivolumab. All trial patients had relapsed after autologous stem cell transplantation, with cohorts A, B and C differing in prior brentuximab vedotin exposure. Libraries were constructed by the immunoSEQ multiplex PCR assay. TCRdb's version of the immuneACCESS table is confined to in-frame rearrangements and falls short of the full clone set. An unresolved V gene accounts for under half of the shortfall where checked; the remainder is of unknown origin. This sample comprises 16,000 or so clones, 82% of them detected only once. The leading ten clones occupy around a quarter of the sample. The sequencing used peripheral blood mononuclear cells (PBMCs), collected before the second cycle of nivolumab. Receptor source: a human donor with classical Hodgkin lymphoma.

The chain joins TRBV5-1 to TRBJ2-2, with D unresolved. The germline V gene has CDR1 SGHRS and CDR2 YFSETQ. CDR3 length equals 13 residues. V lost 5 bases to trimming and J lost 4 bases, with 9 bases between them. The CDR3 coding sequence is TGCGCCAGCAGACAACTGGGCACCGGGGAGCTGTTTTTT. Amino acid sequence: CASRQLGTGELFF.

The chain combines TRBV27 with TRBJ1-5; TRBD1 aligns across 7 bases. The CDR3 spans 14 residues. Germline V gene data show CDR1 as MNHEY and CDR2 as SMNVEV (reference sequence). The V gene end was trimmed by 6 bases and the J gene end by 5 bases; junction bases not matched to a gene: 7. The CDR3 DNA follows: TGTGCCAGCAGACCACAGGGGTGGGATCAGCCCCAGCATTTT. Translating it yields CASRPQGWDQPQHF.

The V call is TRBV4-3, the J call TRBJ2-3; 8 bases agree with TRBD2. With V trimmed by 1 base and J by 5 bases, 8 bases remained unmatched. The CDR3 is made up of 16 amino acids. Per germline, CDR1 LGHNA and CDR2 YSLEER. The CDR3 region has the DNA TGCGCCAGCAGCCAAGCGACGGGGGGGCGGATAGATACGCAGTATTTT. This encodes CASSQATGGRIDTQYF.

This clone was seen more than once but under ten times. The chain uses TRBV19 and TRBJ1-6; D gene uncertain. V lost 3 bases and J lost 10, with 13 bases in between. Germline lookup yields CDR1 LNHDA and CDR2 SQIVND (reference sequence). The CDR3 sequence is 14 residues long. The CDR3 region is CASSIKAVGSPLHF. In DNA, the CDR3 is TGTGCCAGTAGTATCAAGGCGGTGGGGTCACCCCTCCACTTT.

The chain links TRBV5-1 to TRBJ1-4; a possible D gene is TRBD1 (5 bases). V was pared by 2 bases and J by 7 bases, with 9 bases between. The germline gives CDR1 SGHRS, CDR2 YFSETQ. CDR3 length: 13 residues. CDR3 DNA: TGCGCCAGCAGCTTCGTCCAGGGTGAAAAACTGTTTTTT. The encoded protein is CASSFVQGEKLFF.

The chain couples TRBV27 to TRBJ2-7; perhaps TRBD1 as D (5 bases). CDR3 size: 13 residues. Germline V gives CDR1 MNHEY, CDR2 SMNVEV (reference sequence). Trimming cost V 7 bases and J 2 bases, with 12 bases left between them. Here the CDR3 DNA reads TGTGCCAGCAAAAGGGGCCCAACCTACGAGCAGTACTTC. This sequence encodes CASKRGPTYEQYF.

The CDR3, as DNA: TGTGCCAGTAGTATACTGCGGGGCTATGGCTACACCTTC. Encoded protein: CASSILRGYGYTF. The chain recombines TRBV19 with TRBJ1-2; no firm D call. The V end was cut by 2 bases, the J end by 4 bases, with 8 bases between. Germline assignment: CDR1 LNHDA and CDR2 SQIVND (reference sequence). CDR3 length: 13 amino acids.

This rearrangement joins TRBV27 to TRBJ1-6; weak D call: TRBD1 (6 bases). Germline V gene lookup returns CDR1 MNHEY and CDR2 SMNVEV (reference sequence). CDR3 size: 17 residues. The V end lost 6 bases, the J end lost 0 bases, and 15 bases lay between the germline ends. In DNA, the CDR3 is TGTGCCAGCAGCCTATTACAGGGAGCCTCCTATAATTCACCCCTCCACTTT. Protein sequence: CASSLLQGASYNSPLHF.

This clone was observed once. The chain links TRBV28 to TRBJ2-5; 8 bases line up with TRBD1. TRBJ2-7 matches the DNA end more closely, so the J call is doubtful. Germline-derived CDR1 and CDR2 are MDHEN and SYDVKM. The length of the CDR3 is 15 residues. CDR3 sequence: CASSLPGQGVYEQYF. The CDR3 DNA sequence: TGTGCCAGCAGCCTGCCCGGACAGGGAGTCTACGAGCAGTACTTC.

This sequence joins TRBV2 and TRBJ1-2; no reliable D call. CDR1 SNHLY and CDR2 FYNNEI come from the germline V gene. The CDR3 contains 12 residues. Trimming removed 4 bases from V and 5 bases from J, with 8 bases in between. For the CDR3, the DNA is TGTGCCAGCAGTGGAGAGGTTTATGGCTACACCTTC. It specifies CASSGEVYGYTF.

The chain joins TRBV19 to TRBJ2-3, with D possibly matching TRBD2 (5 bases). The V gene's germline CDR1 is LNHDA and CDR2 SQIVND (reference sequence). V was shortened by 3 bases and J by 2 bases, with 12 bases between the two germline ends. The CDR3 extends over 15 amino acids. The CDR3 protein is CASSMMDSNTDTQYF. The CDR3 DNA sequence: TGTGCCAGTAGTATGATGGACTCTAACACAGATACGCAGTATTTT. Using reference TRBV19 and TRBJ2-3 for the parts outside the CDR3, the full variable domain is DGGITQSPKYLFRKEGQNVTLSCEQNLNHDAMYWYRQDPGQGLRLIYYSQIVNDFQKGDIAEGYSVSREKKESFPLTVTSAQKNPTAFYLCASSMMDSNTDTQYFGPGTRLTVL.

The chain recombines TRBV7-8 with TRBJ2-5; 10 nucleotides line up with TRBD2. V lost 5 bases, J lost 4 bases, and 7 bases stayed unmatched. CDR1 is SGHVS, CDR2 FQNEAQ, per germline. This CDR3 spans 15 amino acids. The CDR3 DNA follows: TGTGCCAGCAGCCCCGAGCGGGGGGGTAGAGAGACCCAGTACTTC. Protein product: CASSPERGGRETQYF.

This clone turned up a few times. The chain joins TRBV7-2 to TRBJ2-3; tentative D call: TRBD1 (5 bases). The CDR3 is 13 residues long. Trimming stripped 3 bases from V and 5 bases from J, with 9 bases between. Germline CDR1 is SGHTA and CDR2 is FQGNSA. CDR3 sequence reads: CASSFMGRDTQYF. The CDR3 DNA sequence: TGTGCCAGCAGCTTCATGGGGCGAGATACGCAGTATTTT.

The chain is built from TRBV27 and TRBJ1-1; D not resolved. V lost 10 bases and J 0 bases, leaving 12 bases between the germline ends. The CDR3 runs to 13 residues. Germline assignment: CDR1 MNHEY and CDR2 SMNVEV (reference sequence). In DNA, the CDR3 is TGTGCCACTATTTCAAGGCTGAACACTGAAGCTTTCTTT. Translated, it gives CATISRLNTEAFF.